This T cell receptor beta chain was obtained from a study of shared clonotypes between healthy human individuals. As processed by the authors: As immunoSEQ supplied junction-only sequences (without quality scores), filtering differed. Clones were sequenced by immunoSEQ multiplex PCR, and TCRdb holds only the in-frame ones, with some missing. The V and J calls and clone size were taken over from that table, and D and trimming were inferred from the DNA. The sample includes millions of clones, approximately 94% of them seen just once. Germline assignment: CDR1 LNHDA and CDR2 SQIVND (reference sequence). This CDR3 is built from 16 residues. The V and J ends lost 6 bases and 0 bases respectively, with 12 bases between them.

This clonotype originated in a young man in good health. Material for sequencing was naive CD4+ T cells sorted from blood. Subset specified: CD45RA+ positively selected. V is TRBV19 and J is TRBJ2-6; D possibly uses TRBD1 or TRBD2 (6 bases each). The CDR3 bases are TGTGCCAGTAGACCCGAGGGGGGCTCTGGGGCCAACGTCCTGACTTTC. Encoded protein: CASRPEGGSGANVLTF.